This passage covers 17 T cell receptor beta chains from one sample sequenced in a study of blood T cell repertoires in COVID-19. Measured with immunoSEQ multiplex PCR; TCRdb has only the in-frame clones, and not every one. The sample records fewer than 30,000 clones, over 75% being singletons. Sequences were obtained from peripheral blood. The receptor source for this set is a woman aged 55-69 years with acute or convalescent COVID-19.

The chain recombines TRBV4-1 with TRBJ1-5, with 7 bases lining up with TRBD1. The CDR3 runs to 17 residues. V was clipped by 3 bases and J by 2 bases; unmatched bases: 10. The V gene's germline CDR1 is MGHRA and CDR2 YSYEKL. CDR3 protein: CASSQGNRGEGNQPQHF. For the CDR3, the DNA is TGCGCCAGCAGCCAGGGAAACAGGGGTGAAGGCAATCAGCCCCAGCATTTT.

The genes are TRBV27 and TRBJ1-5, with 7 bases fitting TRBD1. V trimming: 2 bases; J trimming: 4 bases; junction bases outside the gene matches: 14. The length of the CDR3 is 18 residues. Germline assignment: CDR1 MNHEY and CDR2 SMNVEV (reference sequence). The CDR3 nucleotides are TGTGCCAGCAGTTTAAAGGGGGCCGGAGGGCGGCGGAATCAGCCCCAGCATTTT. This sequence encodes CASSLKGAGGRRNQPQHF.

The gene calls are TRBV9 and TRBJ2-1, with D tentatively TRBD2 (5 bases). The CDR3 extends over 12 amino acids. Looked up from germline, CDR1 is SGDLS and CDR2 is YYNGEE. Trimming pared 4 bases from V and 10 bases from J, leaving 12 bases between. CDR3: CASSLLLGEQFF. As DNA, the CDR3 is TGTGCCAGCAGCCTATTACTAGGCGAGCAGTTCTTC.

This clone was seen only a few times. The chain has TRBV27 and TRBJ2-1, with 9 bases fitting TRBD2. CDR1 is MNHEY, CDR2 SMNVEV, per germline (reference sequence). V was clipped by 5 bases and J by 4 bases; unmatched bases: 9. The CDR3 runs to 16 residues. The CDR3 nucleotides are TGTGCCAGCAGTACGCGCCTAGCGGGGACTTACAATGAGCAGTTCTTC. It specifies CASSTRLAGTYNEQFF.

The rearrangement links TRBV19 to TRBJ2-7, with 10 bases lining up with TRBD1. This CDR3 contains 16 residues. The germline CDR1 and CDR2 sequences are LNHDA and SQIVND (reference sequence). V was pared by 4 bases and J by 2 bases, with 8 bases of the junction left unmatched. The chain's CDR3 is CASSTRDRGSPYEQYF. Here the CDR3 DNA reads TGTGCCAGTAGTACCCGGGACAGGGGCTCTCCCTACGAGCAGTACTTC. The full variable domain, rest sourced from reference TRBV19 and TRBJ2-7, is DGGITQSPKYLFRKEGQNVTLSCEQNLNHDAMYWYRQDPGQGLRLIYYSQIVNDFQKGDIAEGYSVSREKKESFPLTVTSAQKNPTAFYLCASSTRDRGSPYEQYFGPGTRLTVT.

The genes are TRBV2 and TRBJ2-2, with 14 bases identical to TRBD2. This CDR3 region has 17 residues. In germline, CDR1 is SNHLY, CDR2 FYNNEI. V gave up 7 bases and J gave up 3 bases; unmatched junction bases: 7. CDR3 sequence (DNA): TGTGCCAGCAATATCGGACTAGCGGGGGGCTACACCGGGGAGCTGTTTTTT. Its translation: CASNIGLAGGYTGELFF.

The J gene is TRBJ1-5, the V gene TRBV6-6, with TRBD1 as a possible D gene (5 bases). Per the germline V gene, CDR1 is MNHNY and CDR2 is SVGAGI (reference sequence). Trimming took off 6 bases at V and 7 bases at J, with 13 bases between the two ends. This CDR3 comprises 13 residues. Here the CDR3 DNA reads TGTGCCAGCAGCGAGGACATCTGGCAGCCCCAGCATTTT. Its protein is CASSEDIWQPQHF.

V usage is TRBV18 and J usage is TRBJ2-1; possibly TRBD2 for D (5 bases). CDR1 and CDR2 (germline): KGHSH, LQKENI. V dropped 5 bases and J dropped 4 bases, with 9 bases sitting between them. The CDR3 totals 13 residues. The CDR3 loop is CASSEDSYNEQFF. Written as DNA, the CDR3 is TGTGCCAGCTCAGAGGACTCTTACAATGAGCAGTTCTTC.

The chain links TRBV30 to TRBJ2-7, with TRBD1 identical over 10 bases. Germline values: CDR1 GTSNPN, CDR2 SVGIG (reference sequence). There are 13 residues in the CDR3. V trimming: 5 bases; J trimming: 7 bases; junction bases outside the gene matches: 8. Written as DNA, the CDR3 is TGTGCCTGGGCGGGACAGGGGCATGATGAGCAGTACTTC. Translating it yields CAWAGQGHDEQYF.

This clone showed up just once. This chain links TRBV5-1 with TRBJ2-7, with TRBD1 identical over 7 bases. Germline V CDR1 and CDR2: SGHRS, YFSETQ. This CDR3 spans 14 amino acids. V gave up 1 base and J gave up 5 bases; unmatched junction bases: 6. CDR3 in amino acids: CASSLTGVTHEQYF. CDR3 DNA sequence: TGCGCCAGCAGCTTGACAGGGGTAACTCACGAGCAGTACTTC.

The V call is TRBV5-1, the J call TRBJ2-7, with D tentatively TRBD2 (6 bases). The V end was cut by 9 bases, the J end by 0 bases, with 16 bases between. In germline, CDR1 is SGHRS, CDR2 YFSETQ. The CDR3 contains 14 residues. CDR3 nucleotide sequence: TGCGCCACCAGGGTGGAGGGTAGCTCCTACGAGCAGTACTTC. It encodes CATRVEGSSYEQYF.

This clone showed up just a few times. The gene calls are TRBV7-9 and TRBJ1-2, with a possible D match to TRBD1 (6 bases). This CDR3 region has 13 residues. The germline CDR1 and CDR2 sequences are SEHNR and FQNEAQ (reference sequence). V shed 3 bases and J shed 9 bases, with 14 bases lying between them. The CDR3 DNA is TGTGCCAGCAGCTTCCAGGGGCCGGACAGCTACACCTTC. Protein: CASSFQGPDSYTF. The variable domain in full, completed from reference TRBV7-9 and TRBJ1-2, reads DTGVSQNPRHKITKRGQNVTFRCDPISEHNRLYWYRQTLGQGPEFLTYFQNEAQLEKSRLLSDRFSAERPKGSFSTLEIQRTEQGDSAMYLCASSFQGPDSYTFGSGTRLTVV.

This chain joins TRBV19 and TRBJ1-1; D is perhaps TRBD1 (5 bases). Trimming stripped 6 bases from V and 6 bases from J, with 14 bases between. CDR1 and CDR2 from the germline V gene are LNHDA and SQIVND (reference sequence). The CDR3 extends over 13 amino acids. The CDR3, as DNA: TGTGCCAGTAGATCGGGGGGGATGCCTGAAGCTTTCTTT. Its translation: CASRSGGMPEAFF.

The V call is TRBV6-5, the J call TRBJ1-2, with 9 positions matching TRBD1. With 4 bases clipped from V and 8 bases from J, the junction kept 8 bases outside the gene matches. CDR1 and CDR2 from the germline V gene are MNHEY and SVGAGI. The CDR3 runs 14 residues. CDR3 sequence reads: CASSSTQGARGYTF. CDR3 in DNA: TGTGCCAGCAGTTCCACACAGGGGGCGAGGGGCTACACCTTC.

The chain employs TRBV6-6 and TRBJ1-2, with D possibly being TRBD1 (5 bases). The V gene lost 2 bases and the J gene lost 4 bases, with 14 bases spanning the gap. The CDR3 consists of 15 residues. Germline V gene lookup returns CDR1 MNHNY and CDR2 SVGAGI (reference sequence). DNA of the CDR3: TGTGCCAGCAGTTACGGGTCAACGGGGGGCTATGGCTACACCTTC. It is translated as CASSYGSTGGYGYTF.

V is TRBV27 and J is TRBJ1-2, with D perhaps matching TRBD1 (6 bases). Trimming left V 6 bases short and J 4 bases short, with 12 bases between. Germline V gene lookup returns CDR1 MNHEY and CDR2 SMNVEV (reference sequence). The CDR3 runs to 13 residues. The CDR3 here is CASRRTASYGYTF. DNA of the CDR3: TGTGCCAGCAGGCGGACAGCCAGCTATGGCTACACCTTC.

The chain joins TRBV28 to TRBJ1-1; D not certain. The germline gives CDR1 MDHEN, CDR2 SYDVKM. Trimming removed 5 bases from V and 2 bases from J, with 15 bases in between. This CDR3 is 15 amino acids long. CDR3 DNA sequence: TGTGCCAGCAGTCTGGGAGGAGGTCTCAACACTGAAGCTTTCTTT. It is translated as CASSLGGGLNTEAFF.